The 20 T cell receptor beta chains listed next were all sequenced from one sample in a study of identifying expanded T cells in peripheral blood (dated by TCRdb to the late 2010s). Library prep was done by the immunoSEQ multiplex PCR assay. This immuneACCESS table, as held by TCRdb, lists in-frame sequences with V and J called but not all clones. Of the missing ones, under half trace to an unresolved V gene in checked studies; the others have no known cause. This sample comprises 100,000 or so clones, roughly 91% of them detected only once. The top ten hold less than 20% of the sample. Sequenced sample: blood. The receptors here all came from a person aged 18 to 75 in good health.

This rearrangement joins TRBV2 to TRBJ1-5, with D perhaps matching TRBD1 (6 bases). The CDR3 covers 15 residues. The V gene's germline CDR1 is SNHLY and CDR2 FYNNEI. Trimming cost V 6 bases and J 0 bases, with 12 bases left between them. CDR3 nucleotides: TGTGCCAGCAGCAAGACAGGTTATAGCAATCAGCCCCAGCATTTT. It encodes CASSKTGYSNQPQHF.

The chain carries TRBV19 and TRBJ2-7; 11 positions agree with TRBD2. CDR3 length: 18 residues. With V trimmed by 1 base and J by 1 base, 9 bases remained unmatched. Germline V gene sequence: CDR1 LNHDA, CDR2 SQIVND (reference sequence). In nucleotides, the CDR3 is TGTGCCAGTAGTATAGCGGCTAGCGGGGGGCCTAATTCCTACGAGCAGTACTTC. Residues: CASSIAASGGPNSYEQYF.

V and J are TRBV5-8 and TRBJ2-2, with 8 positions matching TRBD1. The length of the CDR3 is 17 residues. The germline V gene has CDR1 SGHTS and CDR2 YDEGEE. After removal of 4 bases from V and 4 bases from J, the junction contained 12 bases not matched to a gene. This chain's CDR3 is CASSQDRDRFGTGELFF. The CDR3 DNA reads TGTGCCAGCAGCCAGGACAGGGATCGGTTCGGCACCGGGGAGCTGTTTTTT.

In nucleotides, the CDR3 is TGTGCCAGCAGCTTAGACTCGGGGGCCCCCCGGGAGACCCAGTACTTC. Translation gives CASSLDSGAPRETQYF. This chain joins TRBV11-1 and TRBJ2-5; D is perhaps TRBD1 or TRBD2 (6 bases each). The CDR3 runs 16 residues. CDR1 and CDR2 from the germline V gene are SGHAT and FQDESV (reference sequence). Trimming stripped 1 base from V and 5 bases from J, with 17 bases between.

The chain links TRBV6-5 to TRBJ1-4; 9 bases align to TRBD1. Germline trimming cut 6 bases from V and 5 bases from J; bases unmatched to any gene: 4. The CDR3 has 14 residues. Germline loops: CDR1 MNHEY, CDR2 SVGAGI. The CDR3 sequence: CASRVQGANEKLFF. CDR3 nucleotides: TGTGCCAGCAGAGTACAGGGGGCGAATGAAAAACTGTTTTTT.

V and J are TRBV4-3 and TRBJ2-2; maybe TRBD2 (5 bases). CDR3 size: 14 residues. Trimming stripped 4 bases from V and 6 bases from J, with 12 bases between. Germline V CDR1 and CDR2: LGHNA, YSLEER. The CDR3 is CASSRTGISGELFF. In DNA form, the CDR3 reads TGCGCCAGCAGCCGAACCGGGATCTCCGGGGAGCTGTTTTTT.

V gene TRBV9 combines with J gene TRBJ2-5; no firm D call. The V and J ends lost 4 bases and 0 bases respectively, with 4 bases between them. This CDR3 has 12 residues. Germline loops: CDR1 SGDLS, CDR2 YYNGEE. CDR3 region: CASSTDQETQYF. CDR3 nucleotides: TGTGCCAGCAGCACGGACCAAGAGACCCAGTACTTC.

The chain couples TRBV2 to TRBJ1-3, with D uncertain. Germline V gene lookup returns CDR1 SNHLY and CDR2 FYNNEI. This CDR3 has 14 amino acids. V lost 8 bases and J 1 base, leaving 12 bases between the germline ends. CDR3 sequence: CASRTAPSGNTIYF. The DNA of the CDR3 is TGTGCCAGCCGAACAGCTCCTTCTGGAAACACCATATATTTT.

The V call is TRBV15, the J call TRBJ2-3, with D uncertain. V lost 0 bases, J lost 1 base, and 8 bases lay in between. Germline V gene sequence: CDR1 LNHNV, CDR2 YYDKDF (reference sequence). The CDR3 runs 15 residues. For the CDR3, the DNA is TGTGCCACCAGCAGAGAAAAGTATGGCACAGATACGCAGTATTTT. As protein: CATSREKYGTDTQYF.

The rearrangement links TRBV29-1 to TRBJ2-7; D is unclear. Trimming took off 5 bases at V and 3 bases at J, with 8 bases between the two ends. Germline V gene data show CDR1 as SQVTM and CDR2 as ANQGSEA. The length of the CDR3 is 11 residues. This CDR3 is CSVYYLYEQYF. CDR3 in DNA: TGCAGCGTTTACTATCTCTACGAGCAGTACTTC.

V and J are TRBV4-3 and TRBJ2-2, with 7 nucleotides matching TRBD1. With V trimmed by 1 base and J by 4 bases, 0 bases remained unmatched. CDR3 length: 14 amino acids. CDR1 and CDR2 from the germline V gene are LGHNA and YSLEER. CDR3 loop: CASSQGDSTGELFF. The CDR3 bases are TGCGCCAGCAGCCAAGGGGACAGCACCGGGGAGCTGTTTTTT.

J is TRBJ1-6 and V is TRBV28; D uncertain. The CDR3 is 15 amino acids. The V gene's germline CDR1 is MDHEN and CDR2 SYDVKM. V was cut by 3 bases and J by 7 bases, with 13 bases left in between. The CDR3 spells CASSLSGLRNSPLHF. CDR3 in DNA: TGTGCCAGCAGTTTGTCGGGCCTTAGAAATTCACCCCTCCACTTT. The complete variable domain, with remaining parts taken from reference TRBV28 and TRBJ1-6, reads DVKVTQSSRYLVKRTGEKVFLECVQDMDHENMFWYRQDPGLGLRLIYFSYDVKMKEKGDIPEGYSVSREKKERFSLILESASTNQTSMYLCASSLSGLRNSPLHFGNGTRLTVT.

The chain joins TRBV5-1 to TRBJ2-2, with TRBD1 matching 8 bases. The length of the CDR3 is 17 residues. The germline CDR1 and CDR2 sequences are SGHRS and YFSETQ. V shed 3 bases, J shed 3 bases, and the junction held 10 bases outside the gene matches. CDR3 DNA sequence: TGCGCCAGCAGCTCACCCAGACAGGGGACGGACACCGGGGAGCTGTTTTTT. This codes for CASSSPRQGTDTGELFF.

The chain is built from TRBV18 and TRBJ2-1; 8 bases are shared with TRBD2. Germline V gives CDR1 KGHSH, CDR2 LQKENI. Germline trimming cut 4 bases from V and 0 bases from J; bases unmatched to any gene: 5. This CDR3 has 16 residues. CDR3 bases: TGTGCCAGCTCACGACGTAGCGGGACCTCCTACAATGAGCAGTTCTTC. It is translated as CASSRRSGTSYNEQFF. Variable domain in full (rest from reference TRBV18 and TRBJ2-1): NAGVMQNPRHLVRRRGQEARLRCSPMKGHSHVYWYRQLPEEGLKFMVYLQKENIIDESGMPKERFSAEFPKEGPSILRIQQVVRGDSAAYFCASSRRSGTSYNEQFFGPGTRLTVL.

This clone was counted a few times. The rearrangement uses TRBV15 and TRBJ1-2; D is uncertain. Germline CDR1 reads LNHNV; CDR2 reads YYDKDF (reference sequence). The CDR3 totals 12 residues. V lost 3 bases, J lost 5 bases, and 7 bases lay in between. The CDR3 loop reads CATSRAGYGYTF. In DNA, the CDR3 is TGTGCCACCAGCAGGGCAGGATATGGCTACACCTTC. Full variable domain (outside the CDR3, taken from reference TRBV15 and TRBJ1-2): DAMVIQNPRYQVTQFGKPVTLSCSQTLNHNVMYWYQQKSSQAPKLLFHYYDKDFNNEADTPDNFQSRRPNTSFCFLDIRSPGLGDTAMYLCATSRAGYGYTFGSGTRLTVV.

The chain uses TRBV20-1 and TRBJ2-7; D remains unclear. The V gene lost 6 bases and the J gene lost 4 bases, with 10 bases spanning the gap. The CDR3 runs 11 residues. Germline assignment: CDR1 DFQATT and CDR2 SNEGSKA (reference sequence). The CDR3 coding sequence is TGCAGTGCAACTCAAGTTTACGAGCAGTACTTC. It yields the protein CSATQVYEQYF.

This chain uses TRBV19 with TRBJ1-1; TRBD1 agrees at 8 bases. The germline V gene encodes CDR1 LNHDA and CDR2 SQIVND (reference sequence). The trim removed 2 bases at V and 4 bases at J, leaving 6 bases unmatched. The CDR3 contains 15 residues. The CDR3 reads CASSISSTGATEAFF. The CDR3 DNA reads TGTGCCAGTAGTATATCGTCGACAGGGGCCACTGAAGCTTTCTTT.

This chain joins TRBV23-1 and TRBJ1-6; D ambiguous. TRBV23-1 is an ORF; its function is uncertain. The germline V and J ends were trimmed by 7 bases and 0 bases, with 16 bases remaining between them. There are 17 residues in the CDR3. CDR3 in amino acids: CASTRRRTGSYNSPLHF. The CDR3 DNA reads as TGCGCCAGCACTCGAAGGAGGACGGGCTCCTATAATTCACCCCTCCACTTT.

The chain is built from TRBV11-2 and TRBJ1-1, with TRBD1 identical over 12 bases. The junction had 7 bases not matched to a gene; V was cut back by 3 bases and J by 5 bases. This CDR3 spans 16 amino acids. Germline V gene sequence: CDR1 SGHAT, CDR2 FQNNGV. The CDR3 sequence is CASSFGTGGIGTEAFF. Here the CDR3 DNA reads TGTGCCAGCAGCTTTGGGACAGGGGGCATTGGGACTGAAGCTTTCTTT. Filled out from reference TRBV11-2 and TRBJ1-1, the complete variable domain reads EAGVAQSPRYKIIEKRQSVAFWCNPISGHATLYWYQQILGQGPKLLIQFQNNGVVDDSQLPKDRFSAERLKGVDSTLKIQPAKLEDSAVYLCASSFGTGGIGTEAFFGQGTRLTVV.

The rearrangement uses TRBV7-9 and TRBJ1-4, with 7 bases lining up with TRBD1. Trimming cost V 1 base and J 8 bases; bases outside gene matches: 4. The CDR3 totals 14 residues. CDR1 and CDR2 (germline): SEHNR, FQNEAQ (reference sequence). The CDR3 DNA is TGTGCCAGCAGCTTAGGGACAGGATTCGAAAAACTGTTTTTT. Amino acids: CASSLGTGFEKLFF.